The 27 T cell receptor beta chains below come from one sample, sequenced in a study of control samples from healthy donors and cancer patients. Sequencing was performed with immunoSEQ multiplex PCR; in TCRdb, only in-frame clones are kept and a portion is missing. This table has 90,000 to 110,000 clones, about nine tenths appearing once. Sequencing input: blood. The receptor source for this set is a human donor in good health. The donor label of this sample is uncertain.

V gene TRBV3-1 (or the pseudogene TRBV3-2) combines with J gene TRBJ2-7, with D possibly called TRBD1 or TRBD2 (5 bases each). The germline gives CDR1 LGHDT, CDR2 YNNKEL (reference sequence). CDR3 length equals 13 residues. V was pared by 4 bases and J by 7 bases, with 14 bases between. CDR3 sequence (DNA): TGTGCCAGCAGCCTCCCGGGGACCGAAGAGCAGTACTTC. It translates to CASSLPGTEEQYF.

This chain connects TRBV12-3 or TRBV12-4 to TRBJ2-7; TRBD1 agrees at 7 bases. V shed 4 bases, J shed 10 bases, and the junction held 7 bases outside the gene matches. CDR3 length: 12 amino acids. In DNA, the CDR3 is TGTGCCAGCAGTTCGCGGACAGGAGCTCAGTACTTC. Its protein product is CASSSRTGAQYF.

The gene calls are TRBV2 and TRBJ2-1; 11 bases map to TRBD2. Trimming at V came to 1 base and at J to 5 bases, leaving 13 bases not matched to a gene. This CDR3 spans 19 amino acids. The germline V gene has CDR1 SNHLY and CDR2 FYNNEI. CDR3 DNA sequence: TGTGCCAGCAGTGAAGAGGGGAACATGCTAGCGGGGGGCAACAATGAGCAGTTCTTC. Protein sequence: CASSEEGNMLAGGNNEQFF.

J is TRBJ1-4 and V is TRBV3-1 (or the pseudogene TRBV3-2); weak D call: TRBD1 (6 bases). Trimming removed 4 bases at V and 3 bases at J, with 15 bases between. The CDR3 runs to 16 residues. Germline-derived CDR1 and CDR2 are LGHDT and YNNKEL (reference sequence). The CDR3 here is CASSPRGGAANEKLFF. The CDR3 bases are TGTGCCAGCAGCCCTAGGGGGGGCGCGGCTAATGAAAAACTGTTTTTT.

CDR3 in amino acids: CASSDLGGRGEQYV. The CDR3, as DNA: TGTGCCAGCAGTGACCTTGGGGGGAGAGGCGAGCAGTACGTC. The chain couples TRBV6-1 to TRBJ2-7; a possible D gene is TRBD2 (6 bases). The CDR3 sequence is 14 residues long. Looked up from germline, CDR1 is MNHNS and CDR2 is SASEGT. V lost 3 bases to trimming and J lost 6 bases, with 15 bases between them.

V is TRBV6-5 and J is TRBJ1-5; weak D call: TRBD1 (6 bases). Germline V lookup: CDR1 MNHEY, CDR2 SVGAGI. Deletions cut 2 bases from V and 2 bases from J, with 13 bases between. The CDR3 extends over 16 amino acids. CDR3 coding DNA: TGTGCCAGCAGTTACCAGGGGTCCCTTGGCAATCAGCCCCAGCATTTT. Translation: CASSYQGSLGNQPQHF.

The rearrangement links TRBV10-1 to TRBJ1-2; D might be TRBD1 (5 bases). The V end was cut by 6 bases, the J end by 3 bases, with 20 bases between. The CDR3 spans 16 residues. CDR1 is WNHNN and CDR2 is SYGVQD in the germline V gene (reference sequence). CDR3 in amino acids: CASRYDSGTAYYGYTF. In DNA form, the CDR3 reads TGCGCCAGCAGGTACGATAGCGGGACGGCCTACTATGGCTACACCTTC.

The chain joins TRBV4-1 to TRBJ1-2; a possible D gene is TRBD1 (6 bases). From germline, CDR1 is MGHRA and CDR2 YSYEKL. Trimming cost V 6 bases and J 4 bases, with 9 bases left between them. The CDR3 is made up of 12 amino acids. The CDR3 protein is CASRGTSYGYTF. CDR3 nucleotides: TGCGCCAGCAGAGGGACAAGCTATGGCTACACCTTC.

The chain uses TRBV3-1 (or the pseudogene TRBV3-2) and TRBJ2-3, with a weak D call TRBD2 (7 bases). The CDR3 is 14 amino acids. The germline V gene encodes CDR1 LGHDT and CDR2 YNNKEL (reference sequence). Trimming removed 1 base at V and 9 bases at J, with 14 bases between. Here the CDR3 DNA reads TGTGCCAGCAGCCAAGGAGGGGGGGGTGACACGCAGTATTTT. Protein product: CASSQGGGGDTQYF.

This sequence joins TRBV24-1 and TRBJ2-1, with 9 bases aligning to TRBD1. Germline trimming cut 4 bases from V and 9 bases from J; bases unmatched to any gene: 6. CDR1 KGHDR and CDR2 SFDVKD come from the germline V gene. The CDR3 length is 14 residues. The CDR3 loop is CATSEIGQGREQFF. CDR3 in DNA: TGTGCCACCAGTGAGATCGGACAGGGGCGTGAGCAGTTCTTC.

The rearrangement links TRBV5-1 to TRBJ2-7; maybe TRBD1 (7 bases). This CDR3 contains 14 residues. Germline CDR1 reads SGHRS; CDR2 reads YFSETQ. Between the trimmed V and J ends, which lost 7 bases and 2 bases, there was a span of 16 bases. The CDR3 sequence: CASGRGDSPYEQYF. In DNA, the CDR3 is TGCGCCAGCGGTCGCGGGGACAGCCCCTACGAGCAGTACTTC.

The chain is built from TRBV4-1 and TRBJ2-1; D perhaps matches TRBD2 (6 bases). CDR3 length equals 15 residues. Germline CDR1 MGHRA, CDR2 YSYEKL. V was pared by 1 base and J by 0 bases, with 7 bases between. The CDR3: CASSQVADSYNEQFF. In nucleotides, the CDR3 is TGCGCCAGCAGCCAAGTAGCGGACTCCTACAATGAGCAGTTCTTC.

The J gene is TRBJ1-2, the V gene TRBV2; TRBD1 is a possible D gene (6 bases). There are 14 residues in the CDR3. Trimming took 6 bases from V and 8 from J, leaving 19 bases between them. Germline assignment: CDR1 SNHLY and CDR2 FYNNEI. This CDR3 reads CASRNDGGQRGYTF. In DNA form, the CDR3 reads TGTGCCAGCAGGAATGACGGGGGGCAGAGGGGCTACACCTTC.

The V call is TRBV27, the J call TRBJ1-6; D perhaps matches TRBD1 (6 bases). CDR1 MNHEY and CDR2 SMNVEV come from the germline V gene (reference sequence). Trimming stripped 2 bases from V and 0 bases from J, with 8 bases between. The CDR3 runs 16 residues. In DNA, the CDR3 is TGTGCCAGCAGTTTAAAGGGGGGCTCCTATAATTCACCCCTCCACTTT. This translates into CASSLKGGSYNSPLHF.

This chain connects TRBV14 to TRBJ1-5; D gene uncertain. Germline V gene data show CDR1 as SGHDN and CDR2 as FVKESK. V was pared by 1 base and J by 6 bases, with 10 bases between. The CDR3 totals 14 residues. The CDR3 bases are TGTGCCAGCAGCCAAGCGGGAAGGAGTCAGCCCCAGCATTTT. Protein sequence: CASSQAGRSQPQHF.

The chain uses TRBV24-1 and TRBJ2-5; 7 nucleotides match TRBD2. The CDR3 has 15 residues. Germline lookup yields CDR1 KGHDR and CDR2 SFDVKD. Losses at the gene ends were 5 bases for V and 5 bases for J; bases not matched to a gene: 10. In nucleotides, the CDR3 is TGTGCCACCAGTGCTGCGGGGGAGACCAGGGAGACCCAGTACTTC. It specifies CATSAAGETRETQYF.

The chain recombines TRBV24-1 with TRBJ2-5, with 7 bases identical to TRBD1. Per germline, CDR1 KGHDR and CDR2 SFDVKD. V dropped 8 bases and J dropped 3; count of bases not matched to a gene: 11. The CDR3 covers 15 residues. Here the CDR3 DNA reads TGTGCCACCATGTCAGGGGGTAGTGGGGAAGAGACCCAGTACTTC. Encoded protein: CATMSGGSGEETQYF.

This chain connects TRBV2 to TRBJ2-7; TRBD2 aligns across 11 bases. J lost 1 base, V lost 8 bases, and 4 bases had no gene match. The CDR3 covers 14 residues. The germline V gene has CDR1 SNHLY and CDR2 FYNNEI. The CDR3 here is CASGRTSGSYEQYF. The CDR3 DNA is TGTGCCAGCGGCAGGACTAGCGGGTCCTACGAGCAGTACTTC.

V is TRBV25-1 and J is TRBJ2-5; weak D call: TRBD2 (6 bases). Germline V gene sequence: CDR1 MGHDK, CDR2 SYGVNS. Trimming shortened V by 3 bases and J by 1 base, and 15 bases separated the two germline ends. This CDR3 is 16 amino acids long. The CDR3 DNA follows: TGTGCCAGCAGTGACGATGCGGCGGGGTCCCAAGAGACCCAGTACTTC. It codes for CASSDDAAGSQETQYF.

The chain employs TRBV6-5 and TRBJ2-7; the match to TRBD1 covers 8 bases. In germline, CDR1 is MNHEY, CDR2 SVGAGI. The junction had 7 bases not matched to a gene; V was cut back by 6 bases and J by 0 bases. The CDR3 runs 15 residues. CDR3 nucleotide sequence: TGTGCCAGCAGCCCGGGACAGGCCACCTCCTACGAGCAGTACTTC. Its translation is CASSPGQATSYEQYF.

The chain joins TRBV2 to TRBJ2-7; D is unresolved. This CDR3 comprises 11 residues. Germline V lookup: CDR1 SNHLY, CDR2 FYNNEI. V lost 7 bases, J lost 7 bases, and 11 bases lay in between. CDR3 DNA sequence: TGTGCCAGCACGGTTGAGGCGGAGCAGTACTTC. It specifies CASTVEAEQYF.

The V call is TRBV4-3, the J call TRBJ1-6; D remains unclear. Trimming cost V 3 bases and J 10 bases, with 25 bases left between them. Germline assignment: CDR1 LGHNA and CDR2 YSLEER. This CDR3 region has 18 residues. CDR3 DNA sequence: TGCGCCAGCAGCCAGGAATACAACCGGGCCCATGATAGATCACCCCTCCACTTT. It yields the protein CASSQEYNRAHDRSPLHF.

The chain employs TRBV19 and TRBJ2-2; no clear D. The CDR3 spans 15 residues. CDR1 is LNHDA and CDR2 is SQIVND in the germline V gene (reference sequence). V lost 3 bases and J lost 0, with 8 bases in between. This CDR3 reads CASSILFANTGELFF. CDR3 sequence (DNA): TGTGCCAGTAGTATTCTGTTCGCGAACACCGGGGAGCTGTTTTTT.

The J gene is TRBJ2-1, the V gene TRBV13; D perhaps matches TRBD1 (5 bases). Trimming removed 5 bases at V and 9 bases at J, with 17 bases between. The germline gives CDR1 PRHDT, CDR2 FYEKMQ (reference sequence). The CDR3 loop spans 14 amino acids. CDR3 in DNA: TGTGCCAGCAGCCCGGGTTTGGACAATCTTGAGCAGTTCTTC. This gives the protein CASSPGLDNLEQFF.

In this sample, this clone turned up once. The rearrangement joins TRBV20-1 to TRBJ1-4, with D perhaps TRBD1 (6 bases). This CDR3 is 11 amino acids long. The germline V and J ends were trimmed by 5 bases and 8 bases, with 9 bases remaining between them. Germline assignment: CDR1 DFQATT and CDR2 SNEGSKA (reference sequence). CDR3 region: CSASGTEKLFF. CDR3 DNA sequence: TGCAGTGCTTCCGGGACAGAAAAACTGTTTTTT.

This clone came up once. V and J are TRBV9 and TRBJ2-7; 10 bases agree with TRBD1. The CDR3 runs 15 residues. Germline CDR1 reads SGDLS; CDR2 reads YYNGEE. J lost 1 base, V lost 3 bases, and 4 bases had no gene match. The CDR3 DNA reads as TGTGCCAGCAGCGGTGGGACAGGGGTTTCCTACGAGCAGTACTTC. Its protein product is CASSGGTGVSYEQYF.

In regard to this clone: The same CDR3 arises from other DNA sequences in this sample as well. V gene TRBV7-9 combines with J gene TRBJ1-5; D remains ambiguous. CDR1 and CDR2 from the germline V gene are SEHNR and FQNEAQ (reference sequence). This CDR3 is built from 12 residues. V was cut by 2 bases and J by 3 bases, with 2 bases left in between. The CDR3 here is CASSLTNQPQHF. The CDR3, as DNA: TGTGCCAGCAGCTTAACCAATCAGCCCCAGCATTTT.